The text below deals with one TCR beta chain. As yet, its antigen is unknown. Clones were read by immunoSEQ multiplex PCR, and TCRdb kept only the in-frame ones, dropping some. The sample holds nearly 110,000 clones; 87% are singletons and the top ten take roughly 0.71%. The sample comes from a study of graft-versus-host responses after intestinal transplantation. The CDR3 is made up of 12 amino acids. V dropped 6 bases and J dropped 3 bases, with 7 bases sitting between them. Germline V gene sequence: CDR1 WNHNN, CDR2 SYGVQD (reference sequence). Broader study findings: The marrow of recipients harbored GvH clones, and ileum or blood showed some of them first.

This sequence originates from a human donor who was the organ donor for an intestinal transplant. Sequenced material: unstimulated CD4+ T cells sorted from spleen or lymph node cells, taken before transplant. V and J are TRBV10-1 and TRBJ2-3; D might be TRBD2 (6 bases). CDR3 sequence reads: CASSGGTDTQYF. The CDR3 region has the DNA TGCGCCAGCAGCGGGGGAACAGATACGCAGTATTTT.